The entry below describes one TCR beta chain. In the study's own analysis: By means of reference gene primer amplification, nucleated cell counts were estimated. Repertoires were generated with immunoSEQ multiplex PCR, while TCRdb's copy carries only in-frame clones and drops some. That table is the source of V, J and clone size, and D and trimming were worked out from the DNA. The sample includes fewer than 350,000 clones, roughly 86% seen only once; the top ten take about 8.6%. This CDR3 contains 12 residues. The V end was cut by 6 bases, the J end by 5 bases, with 8 bases between. The data belong to a study of blood T cell repertoires in COVID-19. The wider study: From the United States, Italy and Spain came samples of acute and convalescent COVID-19. From T cells, B-cell-depleted T cells, or PBMCs came the material, which was cDNA or gDNA.

This chain links TRBV12-3 or TRBV12-4 with TRBJ2-1, with D possibly matching TRBD1 (5 bases). The sequenced sample was peripheral blood. This clonotype was obtained from a man between 18 and 29 years old with active or convalescent COVID-19. CDR3 residues: CASRAGHNEQFF. In DNA, the CDR3 is TGTGCCAGCAGGGCAGGGCACAATGAGCAGTTCTTC.